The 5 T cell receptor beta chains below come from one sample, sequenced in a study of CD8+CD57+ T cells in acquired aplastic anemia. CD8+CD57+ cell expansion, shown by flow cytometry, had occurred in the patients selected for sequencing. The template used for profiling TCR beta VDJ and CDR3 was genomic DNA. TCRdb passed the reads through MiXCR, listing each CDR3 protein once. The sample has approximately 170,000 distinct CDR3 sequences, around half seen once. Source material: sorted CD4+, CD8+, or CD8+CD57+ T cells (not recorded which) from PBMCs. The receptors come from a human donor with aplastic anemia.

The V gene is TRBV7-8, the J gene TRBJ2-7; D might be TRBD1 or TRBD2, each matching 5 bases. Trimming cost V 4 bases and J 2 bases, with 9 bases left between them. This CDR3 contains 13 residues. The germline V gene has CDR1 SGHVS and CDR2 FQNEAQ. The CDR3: CASSWDVAYEQYF. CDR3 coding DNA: TGTGCCAGCAGCTGGGACGTAGCCTACGAGCAGTACTTC.

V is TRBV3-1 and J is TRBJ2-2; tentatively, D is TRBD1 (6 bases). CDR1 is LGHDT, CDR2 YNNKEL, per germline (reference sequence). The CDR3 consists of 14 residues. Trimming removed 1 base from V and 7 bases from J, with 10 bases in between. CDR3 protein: CASSQGTAGGELFF. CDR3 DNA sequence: TGTGCCAGCAGCCAAGGGACAGCTGGCGGGGAGCTGTTTTTT.

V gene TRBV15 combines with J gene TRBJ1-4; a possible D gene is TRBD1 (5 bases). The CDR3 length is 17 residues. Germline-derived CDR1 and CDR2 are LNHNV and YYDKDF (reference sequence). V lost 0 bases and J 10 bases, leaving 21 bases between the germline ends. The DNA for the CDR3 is TGTGCCACCAGCAGAGATCGTGTCACAGGACAAGGAGGAAAACTGTTTTTT. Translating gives CATSRDRVTGQGGKLFF.

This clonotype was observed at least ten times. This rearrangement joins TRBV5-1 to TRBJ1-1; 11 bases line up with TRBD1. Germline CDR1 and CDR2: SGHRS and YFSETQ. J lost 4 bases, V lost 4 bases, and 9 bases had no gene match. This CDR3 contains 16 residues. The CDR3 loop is CASSVGTGGYGTEAFF. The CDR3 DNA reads TGCGCCAGCAGCGTGGGGACAGGGGGGTACGGCACTGAAGCTTTCTTT.

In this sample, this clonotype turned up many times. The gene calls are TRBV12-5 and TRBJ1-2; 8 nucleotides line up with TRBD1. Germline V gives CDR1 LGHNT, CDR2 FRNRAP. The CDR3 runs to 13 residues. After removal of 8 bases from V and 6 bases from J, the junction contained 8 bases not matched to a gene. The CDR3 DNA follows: TGTGCTAGTTCCGGAACAGGGGGGAATGGCTACACCTTC. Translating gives CASSGTGGNGYTF.